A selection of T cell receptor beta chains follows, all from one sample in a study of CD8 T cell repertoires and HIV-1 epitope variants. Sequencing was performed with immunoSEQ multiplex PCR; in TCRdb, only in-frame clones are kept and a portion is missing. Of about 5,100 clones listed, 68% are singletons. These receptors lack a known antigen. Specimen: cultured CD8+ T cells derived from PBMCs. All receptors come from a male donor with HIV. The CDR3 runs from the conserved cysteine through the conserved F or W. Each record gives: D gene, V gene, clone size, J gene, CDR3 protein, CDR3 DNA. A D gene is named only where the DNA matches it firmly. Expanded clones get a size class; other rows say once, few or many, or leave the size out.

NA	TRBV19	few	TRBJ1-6	CASSIGDGENSPLHF	TGTGCCAGTAGTATAGGGGACGGAGAGAATTCACCCCTCCACTTT
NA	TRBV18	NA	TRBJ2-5	CASSPLQETQYF	TGTGCCAGCTCACCACTCCAAGAGACCCAGTACTTC
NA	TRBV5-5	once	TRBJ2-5	CASSGRQETQYF	TGTGCCAGCAGCGGCAGACAAGAGACCCAGTACTTC
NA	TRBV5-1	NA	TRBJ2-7	CASSLAAGPYEQYF	TGCGCCAGCAGCTTGGCAGCAGGGCCCTACGAGCAGTACTTC
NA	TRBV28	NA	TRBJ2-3	CASSLSDTQYF	TGTGCCAGCAGTTTATCGGATACGCAGTATTTT
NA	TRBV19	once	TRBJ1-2	CASSIGTGDPHGYTF	TGTGCCAGTAGTATAGGTACGGGGGATCCACATGGCTACACCTTC
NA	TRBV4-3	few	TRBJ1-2	CASSRLPAQGLSYTF	TGCGCCAGCAGCCGACTACCGGCCCAGGGACTAAGCTACACCTTC
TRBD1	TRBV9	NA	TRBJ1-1	CASSVTAGQGTEAFF	TGTGCCAGCAGCGTTACCGCGGGACAGGGGACTGAAGCTTTCTTT
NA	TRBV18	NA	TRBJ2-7	CASSPQFQRYEQYF	TGTGCCAGCTCACCACAGTTCCAGAGGTACGAGCAGTACTTC
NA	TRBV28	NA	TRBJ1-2	CASSLFALSPQSPNYGYTF	TGTGCCAGCAGTTTATTCGCCCTTAGCCCACAGTCTCCTAACTATGGCTACACCTTC
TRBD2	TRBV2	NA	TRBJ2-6	CASSDGTTSGANVLTF	TGTGCCAGCAGTGACGGGACTACCTCTGGGGCCAACGTCCTGACTTTC
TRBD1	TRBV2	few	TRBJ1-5	CASSETRQGNQPQHF	TGTGCCAGCAGTGAAACCAGACAGGGGAATCAGCCCCAGCATTTT
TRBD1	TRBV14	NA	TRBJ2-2	CATTGTGGTGELFF	TGTGCCACCACGGGGACAGGGGGGACCGGGGAGCTGTTTTTT
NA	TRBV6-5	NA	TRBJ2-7	CASSDQGSSYEQYF	TGTGCCAGCAGTGATCAGGGAAGCTCCTACGAGCAGTACTTC
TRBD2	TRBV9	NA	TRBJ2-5	CASSGRDYERQTQYF	TGTGCCAGCAGCGGCCGGGACTATGAGCGGCAGACCCAGTACTTC
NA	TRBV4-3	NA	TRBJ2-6	CASSQDLRADSGANVLTF	TGCGCCAGCAGCCAAGATTTGAGGGCCGACTCTGGGGCCAACGTCCTGACTTTC
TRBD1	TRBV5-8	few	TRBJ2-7	CASSLGDSDSYEQYF	TGTGCCAGCAGCTTGGGGGACAGTGACTCCTACGAGCAGTACTTC
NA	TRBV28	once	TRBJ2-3	CASSLMSGSTDTQYF	TGTGCCAGCAGTTTAATGTCAGGGAGCACAGATACGCAGTATTTT
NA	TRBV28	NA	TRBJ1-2	CASSLEGYPLWGYTF	TGTGCCAGCAGTTTAGAAGGGTACCCACTTTGGGGCTACACCTTC
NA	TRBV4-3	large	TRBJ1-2	CASSQDPVELDYGYTF	TGCGCCAGCAGCCAAGATCCCGTCGAACTCGACTATGGCTACACCTTC
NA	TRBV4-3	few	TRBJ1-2	CASSQDQGGYGYTF	TGCGCCAGCAGCCAAGATCAGGGCGGCTATGGCTACACCTTC
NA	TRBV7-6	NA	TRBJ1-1	CASSSGISGNTEAFF	TGTGCCAGCAGCTCGGGCATTTCAGGGAACACTGAAGCTTTCTTT
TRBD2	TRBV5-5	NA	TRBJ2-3	CASSLGLALDTQYF	TGTGCCAGCAGCTTGGGACTAGCGCTGGATACGCAGTATTTT
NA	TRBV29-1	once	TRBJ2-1	CSVVHRDGNEQFF	TGCAGCGTTGTCCACAGGGACGGCAATGAGCAGTTCTTC
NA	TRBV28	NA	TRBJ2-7	CASKSGPSYEQYF	TGTGCCAGCAAGAGCGGGCCTTCCTACGAGCAGTACTTC
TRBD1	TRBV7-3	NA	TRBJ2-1	CASSAGGSSYNEQFF	TGTGCCAGCAGCGCAGGGGGCAGCTCCTACAATGAGCAGTTCTTC
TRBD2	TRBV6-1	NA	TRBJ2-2	CASSERTSDTGELFF	TGTGCCAGCAGTGAAAGGACTAGCGACACCGGGGAGCTGTTTTTT
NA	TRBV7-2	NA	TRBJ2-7	CASSDSTVTYEQYF	TGTGCCAGCAGCGACTCGACAGTTACCTACGAGCAGTACTTC
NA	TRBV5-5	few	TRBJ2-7	CASSLAPTDSYEQYF	TGTGCCAGCAGCTTGGCCCCGACAGACTCCTACGAGCAGTACTTC
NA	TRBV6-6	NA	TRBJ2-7	CASSPGDYEQYF	TGTGCCAGCAGTCCAGGGGACTACGAGCAGTACTTC
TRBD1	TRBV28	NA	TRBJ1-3	CASEETGGGLRNTIYF	TGTGCCAGCGAAGAGACAGGGGGGGGCTTGCGAAACACCATATATTTT
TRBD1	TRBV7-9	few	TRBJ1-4	CASSFGTATTNEKLFF	TGTGCCAGCAGCTTTGGGACAGCGACAACTAATGAAAAACTGTTTTTT
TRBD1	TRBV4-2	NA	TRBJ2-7	CASSLVDRSYEQYF	TGTGCCAGCAGCTTGGTGGACAGGTCCTACGAGCAGTACTTC
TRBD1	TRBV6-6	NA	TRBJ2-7	CASSYQGVNEQYF	TGTGCCAGCAGTTACCAGGGGGTGAACGAGCAGTACTTC
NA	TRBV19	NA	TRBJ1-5	CASSTAGRGSNQPQHF	TGTGCCAGTAGTACGGCAGGGAGAGGTAGCAATCAGCCCCAGCATTTT
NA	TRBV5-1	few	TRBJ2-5	CASSLAGQQETQYF	TGCGCCAGCAGCTTGGCCGGACAGCAAGAGACCCAGTACTTC
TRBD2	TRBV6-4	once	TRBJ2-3	CASSDGLAGGHTQYF	TGTGCCAGCAGTGACGGACTAGCGGGGGGGCATACGCAGTATTTT
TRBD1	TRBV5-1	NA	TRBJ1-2	CASSLEGTGVYGYTF	TGCGCCAGCAGCTTGGAAGGGACAGGGGTCTATGGCTACACCTTC
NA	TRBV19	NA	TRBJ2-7	CASSMGRGTYEQYF	TGTGCCAGTAGTATGGGTCGGGGAACCTACGAGCAGTACTTC
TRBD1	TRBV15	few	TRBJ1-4	CATSRTGGANEKLFF	TGTGCCACCAGCAGAACAGGGGGGGCTAATGAAAAACTGTTTTTT
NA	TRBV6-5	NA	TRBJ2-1	CASSYMGDNEQFF	TGTGCCAGCAGTTACATGGGTGACAATGAGCAGTTCTTC
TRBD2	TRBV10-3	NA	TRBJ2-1	CAISEPTSGKGEQFF	TGTGCCATCAGTGAACCCACTAGCGGGAAGGGTGAGCAGTTCTTC
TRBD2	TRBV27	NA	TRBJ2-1	CASSPGLAGAGEQFF	TGTGCCAGCAGTCCGGGACTAGCGGGAGCGGGTGAGCAGTTCTTC
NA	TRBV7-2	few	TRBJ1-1	CASSLHGPGAGDTEAFF	TGTGCCAGCAGCTTACACGGTCCGGGGGCGGGTGACACTGAAGCTTTCTTT
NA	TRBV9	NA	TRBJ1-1	CASSVDDLNTEAFF	TGTGCCAGCAGCGTAGATGACCTCAACACTGAAGCTTTCTTT
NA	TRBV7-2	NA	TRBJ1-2	CASSSNHGKTYGYTF	TGTGCCAGCAGCTCCAACCATGGAAAGACCTATGGCTACACCTTC
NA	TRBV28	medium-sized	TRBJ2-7	CASSRTVYEQYF	TGTGCCAGCAGTCGGACAGTATACGAGCAGTACTTC
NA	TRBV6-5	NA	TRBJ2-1	CASSSGWDEQFF	TGTGCCAGCAGTTCTGGGTGGGATGAGCAGTTCTTC
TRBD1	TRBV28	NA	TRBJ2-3	CASRWTGGNTDTQYF	TGTGCCAGCAGATGGACAGGGGGCAACACAGATACGCAGTATTTT
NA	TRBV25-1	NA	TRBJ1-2	CASSEPPGDGYTF	TGTGCCAGCAGTGAACCCCCAGGGGACGGCTACACCTTC
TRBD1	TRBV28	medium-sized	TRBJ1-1	CASSPIGTGEAFF	TGTGCCAGCAGTCCCATTGGGACAGGAGAAGCTTTCTTT
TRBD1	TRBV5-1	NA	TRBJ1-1	CASSSGTGDVAFF	TGCGCCAGCAGCTCCGGGACAGGGGATGTAGCTTTCTTT
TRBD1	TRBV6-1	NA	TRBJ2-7	CASRSGTAYEQYF	TGTGCCAGCCGATCCGGGACAGCCTACGAGCAGTACTTC
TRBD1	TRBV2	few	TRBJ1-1	CASKTETGGKYTEAFF	TGTGCCAGCAAAACGGAGACAGGGGGAAAGTATACTGAAGCTTTCTTT
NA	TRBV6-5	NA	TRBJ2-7	CASSKSRVDEQYF	TGTGCCAGCAGCAAGAGCAGGGTAGACGAGCAGTACTTC
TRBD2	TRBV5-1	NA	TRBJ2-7	CASSPEASGGSYEQYF	TGCGCCAGCAGCCCGGAGGCTAGCGGGGGATCCTACGAGCAGTACTTC
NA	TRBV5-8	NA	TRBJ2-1	CASSFNLDGYEQFF	TGTGCCAGCAGCTTTAACCTCGACGGCTATGAGCAGTTCTTC
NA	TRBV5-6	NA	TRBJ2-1	CASSLGGAVTIYNEQFF	TGTGCCAGCAGCTTGGGGGGAGCGGTGACTATCTACAATGAGCAGTTCTTC